This TCR beta chain was identified during a study of beta chain features in type 1 diabetes. Looking at the study overall: Patients and healthy donors were similar in age, gender and cell yields. Examined across all samples were some 110 million sorted cells.

This clone was observed a few times. What it binds is unknown. Expressed TCRB transcripts were sequenced after all isolated RNA was converted to cDNA. Using immunoSEQ multiplex PCR, the repertoire was profiled, and TCRdb retains in-frame clones only, with some absent. The table lists under 950,000 clones, roughly 17% of them singletons. With 3 bases removed from V and 3 bases from J, the gap between germline ends came to 3 bases. Germline V gene data show CDR1 as SGHTA and CDR2 as FQGNSA. The CDR3 spans 12 residues. Study outcomes and limitations: Patients with Type 1 diabetes showed moderately but significantly shorter TCRB CDR3s in all four CD4+ subsets.

The specimen sequenced was naive CD4+ T cells from blood. This clonotype was obtained from a woman between 18 and 29 years old in good health. This sequence joins TRBV7-2 and TRBJ1-3; D uncertain. CDR3 in DNA: TGTGCCAGCAGCTTTTATGGAAACACCATATATTTT. Translated: CASSFYGNTIYF.